The rows below give T cell receptor beta chains drawn from one sample of a study of human T cells and chemical hapten exposure. Each CDR3 protein is one row after TCRdb ran MiXCR on the RACE reads. The table shows approximately 74,000 distinct CDR3 sequences, with about 31% occurring only once. The sample here was whole blood, taken in connection with sensitization to the hapten diphenylcyclopropenone (DPC). The source of these receptors is a man between 35 and 55 years old with alopecia areata. Some clones in this sample may be carry-over from other donors' samples. Both conserved end residues are part of each CDR3. Fields, in order: D gene, V gene, clone size, J gene, CDR3 DNA, CDR3 protein. A D gene is named only where the DNA matches it firmly. Clone size is shown for a subset of rows, as once, few, many or a class of expanded clone.

>.|TRBV20-1|.|TRBJ2-2
TGCAGTGTCCAGACCCTAGCAGGCACCGGGGAGCTGTTTTTT
CSVQTLAGTGELFF
>.|TRBV6-5|few|TRBJ2-5
TGTGCCAGCACGGGAGAGACCCAGTACTTC
CASTGETQYF
>.|TRBV18|.|TRBJ2-5
TGTGCCAGCTCACCAGGCGGGGTCAAGGAGACCCAGTACTTC
CASSPGGVKETQYF
>.|TRBV5-1|few|TRBJ2-2
TGCGCCAGCAGCTTGGAAGGGTCCACCGGGGAGCTGTTTTTT
CASSLEGSTGELFF
>.|TRBV28|.|TRBJ2-2
TGTGCCAGCAGCCGGGACCACACGGTCGGGGAGCTGTTTTTT
CASSRDHTVGELFF
>TRBD2|TRBV7-9|.|TRBJ2-1
TGTGCCAGCAGCTTATCAAGGACTAGCACAGAGCAGTTCTTC
CASSLSRTSTEQFF
>TRBD1|TRBV28|many|TRBJ2-7
TGTGCCAGCAGACCAAACCGGGACAGGACCTACGAGCAGTACTTC
CASRPNRDRTYEQYF
>.|TRBV12-3/TRBV12-4|few|TRBJ2-1
TGTGCCAGCAGTTTCAGTGGAATTTGGTATGAGCAGTTCTTC
CASSFSGIWYEQFF
>TRBD1|TRBV5-4|few|TRBJ2-7
TGTGCCAGCAGCTATACGCGGGACAGGGTCGACTACGAGCAGTACTTC
CASSYTRDRVDYEQYF
>TRBD2|TRBV7-2|few|TRBJ2-1
TGTGCCAGCAGCTTAGTTCCAGCGGGAGACCCCTACAATGAGCAGTTCTTC
CASSLVPAGDPYNEQFF
>.|TRBV6-1|.|TRBJ2-2
TGTGCCAGTCCACAGGCGAACACCGGGGAGCTGTTTTTT
CASPQANTGELFF
>.|TRBV12-3/TRBV12-4|.|TRBJ2-5
TGTGCCAGCAGTTTTCGTCGGCAAGAGACCCAGTACTTC
CASSFRRQETQYF
>TRBD1|TRBV13|.|TRBJ2-7
TGTGCCAGCAGCTTATCTGGGACAGCGTCGGTCGAGCAGTACTTC
CASSLSGTASVEQYF
>TRBD1|TRBV5-4|.|TRBJ1-6
TGTGCCAGCAGCGGGACAGGGGGTACGAGGAATTCACCCCTCCACTTT
CASSGTGGTRNSPLHF
>.|TRBV28|.|TRBJ2-7
TGTGCCACCTGGGACCGACAATACGAGCAGTACTTC
CATWDRQYEQYF
>TRBD2|TRBV20-1|.|TRBJ2-7
TGCAGTGCTAGGGGACTAGCGGGAGACGAGCAGTACTTC
CSARGLAGDEQYF
>.|TRBV20-1|.|TRBJ2-1
TGCAGTGTTAGTCGGACCGGGACTTCCTCCTACAATGAGCAGTTCTTC
CSVSRTGTSSYNEQFF
>TRBD1|TRBV7-9|.|TRBJ1-6
TGTGCCAGCAGCTTAGGGGACAGAGGCTCACCCCTCCACTTT
CASSLGDRGSPLHF
>TRBD1|TRBV5-1|.|TRBJ2-5
TGCGCCAGCAGTATCTCCGGGACAGGGTCCCAAGAGACCCAGTACTTC
CASSISGTGSQETQYF
>TRBD1|TRBV11-2|.|TRBJ2-7
TGTGCCAGCACCTCCCGAGGGGGGACAGGGGGCTCGGGCGGTCATGAACCGCGATCAGGCGAGCAGTACTTC
CASTSRGGTGGSGGHEPRSGEQYF
>.|TRBV11-3|.|TRBJ2-4
TGTGCCAGCAGCCTAGCGTTAGCCAAAAACATTCAGTACTTC
CASSLALAKNIQYF
>TRBD2|TRBV7-3|.|TRBJ2-3
TGTGCCAGCAGCTTAGAGCTAGCGGGGGGTACGCAGTATTTT
CASSLELAGGTQYF
>.|TRBV4-2|.|TRBJ1-6
TGTGCCAGCAGCCCTCTAGCGCGGGAAGCACCCCTCCACTTT
CASSPLAREAPLHF
>.|TRBV6-1|.|TRBJ1-5
TGTGCCAGCAGTGAGGGGGGCCCCCTTCAGCCCCAGCATTTT
CASSEGGPLQPQHF
>TRBD1|TRBV12-3/TRBV12-4|few|TRBJ1-5
TGTGCCAGCAGTTTAAACCAGGGGGCGAGTCAGCCCCAGCATTTT
CASSLNQGASQPQHF
>TRBD2|TRBV4-3|few|TRBJ2-1
TGCGCCAGCAGCCAAGGGCGAGCGGGAGTCCTCAATGAGCAGTTCTTC
CASSQGRAGVLNEQFF
>.|TRBV2|few|TRBJ2-7
TGTGCCAGCAGTGGGATCCAAGATCCGTACTTC
CASSGIQDPYF
>.|TRBV12-3/TRBV12-4|few|TRBJ1-3
TGTGCCAGCAGTCTCAGGGGCTCTGGAAACACCATATATTTT
CASSLRGSGNTIYF
>.|TRBV2|.|TRBJ2-6
TGTGCCAGCCATAGGGGGGCCAACGTCCTGACTTTC
CASHRGANVLTF
>.|TRBV20-1|.|TRBJ2-6
TGCAGTGCTAGAGCGAGACAGGTTCAAGGTCCCTCTGGGGCCAACGTCCTGACTTTC
CSARARQVQGPSGANVLTF
>TRBD2|TRBV6-5|once|TRBJ2-1
TGTGCCAGCAGTTCCGCCGGAGCGGGAGGCGGAGAGCAGTTCTTC
CASSSAGAGGGEQFF
>TRBD2|TRBV4-1|.|TRBJ2-1
TGCGCCAGCAGCCAATGGCGGGAGGGTATGAATGAGCAGTTCTTC
CASSQWREGMNEQFF
>.|TRBV18|.|TRBJ1-5
TGTGCCAGCTCACCAGGGGGCAATCAGCCCCAGCATTTT
CASSPGGNQPQHF
>TRBD2|TRBV5-1|.|TRBJ2-1
TGCGCCAGCAGCTTTGGGGCGGGAGAACTTGTGGATGAGCAGTTCTTC
CASSFGAGELVDEQFF
>TRBD1|TRBV27|.|TRBJ1-2
TGTGCCAGCAGAGCCACCTGGACAGGGGGCTATGGCTACACCTTC
CASRATWTGGYGYTF
>TRBD2|TRBV10-3|.|TRBJ2-7
TGTGCCATCAGTGATCTCCTTAGCGGGAGGGTGGAAGAGCAGTACTTC
CAISDLLSGRVEEQYF
>.|TRBV20-1|.|TRBJ2-7
TGCAGTGCTAGTGAGGGGGGCCGCAACGAGCAGTACTTC
CSASEGGRNEQYF
>.|TRBV5-5|.|TRBJ2-7
TGTGCCAGCAGCATTTTCCCCTACGAGCAGTACTTC
CASSIFPYEQYF
>.|TRBV12-3/TRBV12-4|few|TRBJ1-4
TGTGCCAGCCTCAGGACAACTAATGAAAAACTGTTTTTT
CASLRTTNEKLFF
>TRBD1|TRBV20-1|few|TRBJ1-5
TGCAGTGCTAGAGATATGAGGGGGCTAGGTCAGCCCCAGCATTTT
CSARDMRGLGQPQHF
>TRBD2|TRBV10-3|.|TRBJ2-7
TGTGCCATCAGTGGCCAGACTAGCGGGAGGGTGTACTTC
CAISGQTSGRVYF
>.|TRBV7-2|.|TRBJ1-2
TGTGCCAGCAGCTTAGACGGGTCGACAGTCAGCTATGGCTACACCTTC
CASSLDGSTVSYGYTF
>.|TRBV6-5|few|TRBJ2-7
TGTGCCAGCAGTTACTCGGCCAACAGTTTAAAGCCCTACGAGCAGTACTTC
CASSYSANSLKPYEQYF
>.|TRBV19|few|TRBJ1-5
TGTGCCAGTAGTATGACCACCAATCAGCCCCAGCATTTT
CASSMTTNQPQHF
>.|TRBV7-9|.|TRBJ1-4
TGTGCCAGCAGCCTAGCCGGCGAGGAAAAACTGTTTTTT
CASSLAGEEKLFF
>TRBD2|TRBV10-2|.|TRBJ2-3
TGCGCCAGCAGAGAGCTCAGTGGTAGCGGGAGGGTGGATACGCAGTATTTT
CASRELSGSGRVDTQYF
>.|TRBV6-5|.|TRBJ1-1
TGTGCCAGCAGTTACTCCTTTTTGGGTAACACTGAAGCTTTCTTT
CASSYSFLGNTEAFF
>.|TRBV20-1|.|TRBJ1-4
TGCAGTGCCCGGGAGCGGGGGAGCGCAACTAATGAAAAACTGTTTTTT
CSARERGSATNEKLFF
>.|TRBV4-2|.|TRBJ2-6
TGTGCCAGCAGCCAAGCTTCAGGGACCTCTGGGGCCAACGTCCTGACTTTC
CASSQASGTSGANVLTF
>.|TRBV7-8|few|TRBJ1-4
TGTGCCAGCAGCCAACGGACAGCAACTAATGAAAAACTGTTTTTT
CASSQRTATNEKLFF
>TRBD2|TRBV20-1|few|TRBJ2-7
TGCAGTGCTAGAGCGCTAGCGGAGAGCCCCTACGAGCAGTACTTC
CSARALAESPYEQYF
>TRBD2|TRBV19|.|TRBJ2-1
TGTGCCAGTAGTATAATAGCGGGAGCGAACAATGAGCAGTTCTTC
CASSIIAGANNEQFF
>TRBD1|TRBV29-1|.|TRBJ2-5
TGCAGCGCCGGGGACAGACAAGAGACCCAGTACTTC
CSAGDRQETQYF